A single sample is the source of the 26 T cell receptor beta chains below, sequenced in a study of graft-versus-host responses after intestinal transplantation (dated by TCRdb to 2020 to 2022). The receptor library was made with the immunoSEQ multiplex PCR assay. TCRdb limited this immuneACCESS table to in-frame rearrangements with V and J called. A share of clones is missing; checked studies link under half to unresolved V genes, and the rest is unexplained. In this sample the table shows around 84,000 clones, 83% of which occur a single time. The ten largest clones take up about 15% of the sample. According to the study, the label for this sample's time point signals: cells obtained before transplantation from donor or recipient. The antigens for these receptors are not known. The input for sequencing was unstimulated CD8+ T cells sorted from spleen or lymph node cells, taken before intestinal transplant. The source of these receptors is a human donor who received an intestinal transplant.

The CDR3 is CASSSPGQTYGYTF. The CDR3 coding sequence is TGTGCCAGCAGCTCTCCGGGACAGACCTATGGCTACACCTTC. This chain uses TRBV7-6 with TRBJ1-2; 7 positions match TRBD1. Germline V lookup: CDR1 SGHVS, CDR2 FNYEAQ. CDR3 length: 14 residues. V dropped 4 bases and J dropped 4; count of bases not matched to a gene: 6.

The chain links TRBV7-8 to TRBJ2-7; 7 nucleotides agree with TRBD1. V trimming: 5 bases; J trimming: 4 bases; junction bases outside the gene matches: 5. CDR3 length: 13 amino acids. Germline CDR1 reads SGHVS; CDR2 reads FQNEAQ. The CDR3 protein is CASSPETGYEQYF. The CDR3 nucleotides are TGTGCCAGCAGCCCAGAGACAGGGTACGAGCAGTACTTC. Drawing the rest from reference TRBV7-8 and TRBJ2-7, the complete variable domain is GAGVSQSPRYKVAKRGQDVALRCDPISGHVSLFWYQQALGQGPEFLTYFQNEAQLDKSGLPSDRFFAERPEGSVSTLKIQRTQQEDSAVYLCASSPETGYEQYFGPGTRLTVT.

V gene TRBV29-1 combines with J gene TRBJ1-1, with 8 bases that match TRBD1. Germline CDR1 SQVTM, CDR2 ANQGSEA. This CDR3 has 12 amino acids. The ends lost 6 bases at V and 11 bases at J; junction bases unmatched: 11. CDR3 residues: CSVETGGLGAFF. CDR3 in DNA: TGCAGCGTAGAAACAGGGGGGCTGGGGGCTTTCTTT.

This clone was seen a single time. The chain links TRBV28 to TRBJ2-3; D possibly matches TRBD1 or TRBD2 (5 bases each). In germline, CDR1 is MDHEN, CDR2 SYDVKM. V was clipped by 2 bases and J by 2 bases, with 14 bases between them. The CDR3 consists of 16 residues. This CDR3 is CASSLGGTYYTDTQYF. Here the CDR3 DNA reads TGTGCCAGCAGTTTAGGGGGAACCTACTACACAGATACGCAGTATTTT.

The chain combines TRBV5-6 with TRBJ1-1; D unresolved. Germline CDR1 reads SGHDT; CDR2 reads YYEEEE. Trimming stripped 0 bases from V and 0 bases from J, with 3 bases between. This CDR3 region has 13 residues. CDR3 region: CASSLVVNTEAFF. The CDR3 coding sequence is TGTGCCAGCAGCTTGGTGGTGAACACTGAAGCTTTCTTT.

V gene TRBV30 combines with J gene TRBJ2-7; D is undetermined. The CDR3 extends over 12 amino acids. CDR1 and CDR2 (germline): GTSNPN, SVGIG (reference sequence). Trimming shortened V by 0 bases and J by 7 bases, and 10 bases separated the two germline ends. CDR3 in amino acids: CAWSVLGREQYF. The CDR3 DNA follows: TGTGCCTGGAGTGTTCTCGGAAGGGAGCAGTACTTC. The complete variable domain, with remaining parts taken from reference TRBV30 and TRBJ2-7, reads SQTIHQWPATLVQPVGSPLSLECTVEGTSNPNLYWYRQAAGRGLQLLFYSVGIGQISSEVPQNLSASRPQDRQFILSSKKLLLSDSGFYLCAWSVLGREQYFGPGTRLTVT.

This clone was counted a single time. The V call is TRBV28, the J call TRBJ2-7; D is possibly TRBD1 (5 bases). The CDR3 runs 13 residues. The germline V and J ends were trimmed by 6 bases and 6 bases, with 15 bases remaining between them. Germline V lookup: CDR1 MDHEN, CDR2 SYDVKM. CDR3 sequence (DNA): TGTGCCAGCAGAGACGGGCAGGGTGGCGAGCAGTACTTC. Translation gives CASRDGQGGEQYF.

The chain has TRBV5-4 and TRBJ1-2; TRBD1 might be the D (5 bases). Germline V gives CDR1 SGHNT, CDR2 YYREEE (reference sequence). Trimming removed 3 bases from V and 2 bases from J, with 11 bases in between. CDR3 length equals 14 residues. CDR3 DNA sequence: TGTGCCAGCAGCTCGGGACCCCTGAACTATGGCTACACCTTC. Translated: CASSSGPLNYGYTF.

This clone occurred a few times. The chain is built from TRBV6-1 and TRBJ2-7, with TRBD1 matching over 9 bases. The CDR3 covers 16 residues. The V gene end was trimmed by 0 bases and the J gene end by 4 bases; junction bases not matched to a gene: 7. CDR1 and CDR2 from the germline V gene are MNHNS and SASEGT. CDR3 sequence: CASSEAGQGAGYEQYF. The CDR3 DNA follows: TGTGCCAGCAGTGAAGCGGGACAGGGAGCGGGGTACGAGCAGTACTTC.

V usage is TRBV7-9 and J usage is TRBJ2-7; D is possibly TRBD2 (5 bases). This CDR3 has 13 residues. The germline gives CDR1 SEHNR, CDR2 FQNEAQ (reference sequence). Deletions cut 1 base from V and 5 bases from J, with 9 bases between. CDR3 in amino acids: CASSLVFGNEQYF. CDR3 bases: TGTGCCAGCAGCTTAGTATTCGGGAACGAGCAGTACTTC.

The V gene is TRBV4-1, the J gene TRBJ2-1; the match to TRBD2 covers 11 bases. CDR1 is MGHRA, CDR2 YSYEKL, per germline. The CDR3 is 17 residues long. Trimming removed 0 bases from V and 4 bases from J; junction bases left unmatched: 5. The chain's CDR3 is CASSQDRRTSGYNEQFF. For the CDR3, the DNA is TGCGCCAGCAGCCAAGACCGGCGGACTAGCGGGTACAATGAGCAGTTCTTC.

With regard to this clone: The sample contains more than one DNA sequence encoding this CDR3. V usage is TRBV19 and J usage is TRBJ1-4; tentative D call: TRBD1 (5 bases). This CDR3 comprises 14 residues. CDR1 and CDR2 from the germline V gene are LNHDA and SQIVND (reference sequence). The V end was cut by 6 bases, the J end by 7 bases, with 15 bases between. As DNA, the CDR3 is TGTGCCAGTAGCGCGACAGATGCACTTGAAAAACTGTTTTTT. It translates to CASSATDALEKLFF.

The chain recombines TRBV6-5 with TRBJ2-3; D is unclear. This CDR3 spans 16 amino acids. Germline V gene data show CDR1 as MNHEY and CDR2 as SVGAGI. Trimming stripped 0 bases from V and 2 bases from J, with 12 bases between. The CDR3 coding sequence is TGTGCCAGCAGTTACTCTCTTAGATTTTTCACAGATACGCAGTATTTT. It translates to CASSYSLRFFTDTQYF.

The chain is built from TRBV27 and TRBJ1-5; TRBD1 matches 7 bases. The V gene's germline CDR1 is MNHEY and CDR2 SMNVEV (reference sequence). This CDR3 is 19 amino acids long. V was clipped by 0 bases and J by 0 bases; unmatched bases: 11. The CDR3 here is CASSLSGQGEAYSNQPQHF. In DNA, the CDR3 is TGTGCCAGCAGTTTATCGGGGCAGGGGGAGGCTTATAGCAATCAGCCCCAGCATTTT.

There are a few counts of this clone. The chain joins TRBV4-2 to TRBJ2-2, with D possibly being TRBD1 (5 bases). Trimming stripped 0 bases from V and 0 bases from J, with 17 bases between. The germline V gene has CDR1 LGHNA and CDR2 YNFKEQ. This CDR3 has 19 amino acids. This chain's CDR3 is CASSQDSGWVPSNTGELFF. The CDR3 DNA reads TGTGCCAGCAGCCAAGATTCAGGGTGGGTGCCTTCGAACACCGGGGAGCTGTTTTTT.

CDR3 coding DNA: TGTGCCAGCAGCCCAGATGGGGGGGATTACCAAGAGACCCAGTACTTC. It codes for CASSPDGGDYQETQYF. This chain connects TRBV9 to TRBJ2-5; 7 nucleotides align to TRBD2. There are 16 residues in the CDR3. Germline values: CDR1 SGDLS, CDR2 YYNGEE. Trimming removed 4 bases from V and 0 bases from J; junction bases left unmatched: 9.

The V call is TRBV4-1, the J call TRBJ1-6, with D uncertain. Per germline, CDR1 MGHRA and CDR2 YSYEKL. Trimming cost V 0 bases and J 9 bases, with 12 bases left between them. This CDR3 has 15 amino acids. The CDR3 nucleotides read TGCGCCAGCAGCCAAGACTCCGCGCGGATTTCACCCCTCCACTTT. Its translation: CASSQDSARISPLHF.

V is TRBV15 and J is TRBJ2-7; perhaps TRBD1 as D (5 bases). CDR1 is LNHNV and CDR2 is YYDKDF in the germline V gene (reference sequence). CDR3 length: 16 residues. Between the trimmed V and J ends, which lost 0 bases and 2 bases, there was a span of 14 bases. CDR3 bases: TGTGCCACCAGCAGAGAGAGAACAGGCAATCCCTACGAGCAGTACTTC. Its translation is CATSRERTGNPYEQYF.

CDR3: CASSGRVSYEQYF. CDR3 DNA sequence: TGTGCCAGCAGTGGGCGTGTTTCCTACGAGCAGTACTTC. The genes are TRBV2 and TRBJ2-7, with D hard to call. Germline V lookup: CDR1 SNHLY, CDR2 FYNNEI. Trimming shortened V by 4 bases and J by 1 base, and 8 bases separated the two germline ends. The CDR3 length is 13 residues. The variable domain in full, with the rest retrieved from reference TRBV2 and TRBJ2-7, is EPEVTQTPSHQVTQMGQEVILRCVPISNHLYFYWYRQILGQKVEFLVSFYNNEISEKSEIFDDQFSVERPDGSNFTLKIRSTKLEDSAMYFCASSGRVSYEQYFGPGTRLTVT.

The genes are TRBV11-2 and TRBJ1-1; D remains ambiguous. The CDR3 contains 13 residues. V shed 4 bases and J shed 0 bases, with 6 bases lying between them. The germline V gene has CDR1 SGHAT and CDR2 FQNNGV. As DNA, the CDR3 is TGTGCCAGCAGCTCCGAGGTGAACACTGAAGCTTTCTTT. Encoded protein: CASSSEVNTEAFF.

The chain recombines TRBV6-5 with TRBJ2-3, with unresolved D. The CDR3 loop spans 14 amino acids. V was cut by 5 bases and J by 6 bases, with 15 bases left in between. The germline V gene has CDR1 MNHEY and CDR2 SVGAGI. The CDR3 protein is CASSEFESVDTQYF. The CDR3 DNA follows: TGTGCCAGCAGTGAATTTGAGAGTGTGGATACGCAGTATTTT.

The chain carries TRBV5-1 and TRBJ2-7, with a weak D call TRBD1 (6 bases). V lost 5 bases and J 3 bases, leaving 9 bases between the germline ends. This CDR3 is built from 12 residues. The germline gives CDR1 SGHRS, CDR2 YFSETQ. CDR3 sequence (DNA): TGCGCCAGCAGGGACAGAAACTACGAGCAGTACTTC. Residues: CASRDRNYEQYF.

V gene TRBV6-1 combines with J gene TRBJ1-5, with D possibly TRBD1 on 5 matching bases. V was shortened by 0 bases and J by 3 bases, with 9 bases between the two germline ends. The CDR3 sequence is 15 residues long. The germline gives CDR1 MNHNS, CDR2 SASEGT. The CDR3, as DNA: TGTGCCAGCAGTGAAGCTCGACAGTCCAATCAGCCCCAGCATTTT. Protein product: CASSEARQSNQPQHF.

The rearrangement links TRBV5-1 to TRBJ1-1; tentative D call: TRBD1 (6 bases). The CDR3 loop spans 13 amino acids. The V end lost 1 base, the J end lost 3 bases, and 7 bases lay between the germline ends. Looked up from germline, CDR1 is SGHRS and CDR2 is YFSETQ. In DNA form, the CDR3 reads TGCGCCAGCAGCTTGACAGGGTACACTGAAGCTTTCTTT. This sequence encodes CASSLTGYTEAFF.

The chain links TRBV6-4 to TRBJ2-3; 8 nucleotides align to TRBD2. V lost 3 bases and J lost 1; bases outside the gene matches: 0. This CDR3 spans 14 amino acids. CDR1 and CDR2 from the germline V gene are MRHNA and SNTAGT. CDR3 residues: CASSERGGTDTQYF. The CDR3 DNA is TGTGCCAGCAGTGAGCGGGGGGGCACAGATACGCAGTATTTT.

The chain employs TRBV4-1 and TRBJ2-3; D gene uncertain. This CDR3 comprises 17 residues. The germline V gene has CDR1 MGHRA and CDR2 YSYEKL. Trimming removed 0 bases at V and 0 bases at J, with 13 bases between. The CDR3 sequence is CASSQDRLFSSTDTQYF. The CDR3, as DNA: TGCGCCAGCAGCCAAGATAGGCTATTTTCTAGCACAGATACGCAGTATTTT.